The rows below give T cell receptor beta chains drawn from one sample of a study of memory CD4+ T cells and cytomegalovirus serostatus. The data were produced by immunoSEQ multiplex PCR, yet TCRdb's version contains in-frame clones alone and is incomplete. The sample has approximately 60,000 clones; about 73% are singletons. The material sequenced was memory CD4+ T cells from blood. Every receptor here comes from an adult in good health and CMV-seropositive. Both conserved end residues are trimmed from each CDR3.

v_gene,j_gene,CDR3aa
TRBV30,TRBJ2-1,AWSRYNEQF
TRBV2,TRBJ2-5,ASTGVQLAERETQY
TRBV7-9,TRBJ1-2,ASSGEKFYGYT
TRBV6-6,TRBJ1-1,ASSSAGGVQTEAF
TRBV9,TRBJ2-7,ASSVAGRAGEEQY
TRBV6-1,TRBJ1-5,ASSADPFGQPQH
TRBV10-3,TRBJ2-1,AFDSQPYNEQF
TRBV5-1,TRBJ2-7,ASSFDGGSYEQY
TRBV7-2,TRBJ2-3,ASSLVTRSSDTQY
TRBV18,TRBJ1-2,ASSPRSVEGYT
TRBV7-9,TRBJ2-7,ASSFGDGYEQY
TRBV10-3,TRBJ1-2,AISDIGYGYT
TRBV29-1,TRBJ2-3,SVVRGPGSTDTQY
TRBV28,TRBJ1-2,ASSRPGLPGYT
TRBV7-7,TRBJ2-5,ASSLRQQETQY
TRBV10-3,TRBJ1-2,AISERQGNYGYT
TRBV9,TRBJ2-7,ASSVGEGSVEQY
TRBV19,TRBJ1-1,ASSVDRDTEAF
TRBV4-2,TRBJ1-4,ASSPQGQGEEKLF
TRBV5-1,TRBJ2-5,ASSSSGGGARETQY